Given below is one TCR beta chain in context. Its antigen is not yet known. No base-level quality is on record; no much larger clone is a single base apart. Enrolling through a virtual design, the prospective study's participants ranged in age from roughly 18 to 89 years and lived across roughly 23 United States geographic areas. In the prospective study, cohorts were assigned on the basis of participant-reported clinical history obtained from a screening survey and a study questionnaire. Each participant in the prospective study had whole blood, serum and a nasopharyngeal or oropharyngeal swab collected by mobile phlebotomists. Over an approximately two-month period, participants in the prospective study had the option of providing additional blood draws and questionnaires. Blood samples from the prospective study were shipped frozen or at room temperature prior to DNA extraction. These data are taken from a study of blood T cell repertoires in COVID-19 (dated by TCRdb to about 2020). Background for the entire study: Recovered participants in ImmuneRACE Cohort 3 were defined by two consecutive negative NP/OP PCR tests, clearance by a healthcare professional, or resolution of symptoms. The collaborator samples originated in the United States, Italy and Spain and spanned the acute and convalescent phases of COVID-19. The material from the prospective study consisted of cDNA or gDNA derived from T cells, B-cell-depleted T cells, or PBMCs. Deeply sampled blood TCRbeta repertoires from subjects exposed to, actively infected with, or recovered from COVID-19 were included in the dataset. The repertoires were released in a freely available public database meant as a resource for research on the immune response to SARS-CoV-2. Samples were obtained from the ongoing ImmuneRACE study (first 160 participants) and from approximately 1,200 subjects provided by 6 global collaborators. The sample metadata nearly always contained a de-identified subject ID, COVID-19 status, age in years and sex. Where HLA class I and class II types were available, the types were taken from metadata supplied by the sample provider, not from assay-based typing. Summary of the overall study and its limitations: The quantity of clinical and demographic metadata differed by source and by participant and was supplied without curation.

TCRbeta CDR3 regions were amplified from genomic DNA by means of the immunoSEQ Assay, a bias-controlled multiplex PCR. Under the source paper's analysis protocol: The number of nucleated cells in each sample was estimated by amplification of reference gene primers within the assay. To quantify the absolute abundance of each unique TCRbeta CDR3 rearrangement, sequence reads were collapsed and filtered. For each sample, productive Simpson clonality was calculated as the square root of Simpson's diversity index over productive rearrangements. The clones in this table, taken by TCRdb from immuneACCESS, are in-frame only. Not every clone is retained; where verified, under half of the shortfall comes from an unresolved V gene, and the cause of the rest is unknown. That table supplies the V and J calls and clone size; D and trimming were determined from the DNA. This sample lists roughly 190,000 clones; 86% were detected once. The ten largest clones represent 20% to 25% of the sample.

The germline V gene encodes CDR1 SGHDT and CDR2 YYEEEE. The CDR3 contains 14 residues, cysteine and phenylalanine counted. Only CDR3 DNA is held: 42 bases, read in frame from base 1. Clipping removes 1 base from V and 5 bases from J, with 6 as the unmatched junction base count. This TCR was recovered from a woman aged 40 to 50 in a cohort exposed to, infected with or recovered from COVID-19 (not recorded which). The source material was PBMCs or T cells enriched from blood (not recorded which). The chain is encoded by TRBV5-6 joined to TRBJ2-7; TRBD1 agrees with 7 junctional bases. At the DNA level, the sequence is TGTGCCAGCAGCTTGTCAGGGGGAGCCGACGAGCAGTACTTC. The translation is CASSLSGGADEQYF. The reference TRBV5-6 and TRBJ2-7 proteins fill in what lies around the CDR3, so the full variable domain reads DAGVTQSPTHLIKTRGQQVTLRCSPKSGHDTVSWYQQALGQGPQFIFQYYEEEERQRGNFPDRFSGHQFPNYSSELNVNALLLGDSALYLCASSLSGGADEQYFGPGTRLTVT.